This T cell receptor (beta chain) was captured by sequencing in a study of T-cell reconstitution after alpha-beta-depleted transplantation in children (dated by TCRdb to about 2016). The study in broad terms: Using TCR repertoire profiling, the study followed T-cell immune reconstitution in a quantitative way in children after TCRalphabeta/CD19-depleted allogeneic hematopoietic cell transplantation.

About this clonotype: Its binding antigen is unknown. There are no base qualities to consult, and no much larger clone falls within one base.

According to the study, the label for this sample's treatment or condition signals: allogeneic hematopoietic cell transplantation with graft depleted of TCRalphabeta T cells and CD19 B cells. TCRalphabeta/CD19-depleted allogeneic hematopoietic cell grafts were given to the transplant recipients, all of whom were children. Libraries were made using PCR. Instrument on record: Illumina HiSeq 2500. To normalize quantification of the TCRbeta repertoire, the TCR libraries were built with molecular barcoding that relied on unique molecular identifiers. TCRdb handled the public reads itself, with Q25 trimming in fastp and clone calling in MiXCR, and kept productive beta chains. Merged by CDR3 protein, the rows form single entries marked with the most common genes and DNA. The sample yields roughly 350,000 distinct CDR3 sequences; under 20% were counted once. The top ten clones comprise approximately 44% of the sample.

The full study reports these points: The frequencies of hyperexpanded clones fell over the following months, and after one year, T-cell counts and TCRbeta diversity were mostly attributed to newly produced T cells. The apparently early recovery of alphabetaT-cell counts about two months after transplant reportedly depended on only several hundred rapidly expanded clones that came from non-depleted graft cells. The high TCRbeta diversity at day 60 in some patients was ascribed to recipient T cells and intrathymic progenitors that had survived conditioning.

The material was PBMCs, mostly from graft donor cells, obtained 360 days after TCRalphabeta/CD19-depleted stem cell transplant. This sequence originates from a male patient aged 2 to 10 who had a stem cell transplant for acute lymphoblastic leukemia, so the T cells may come from the graft donor.

The nucleotide sequence reads TGTGCCAGCAGTTTGTCGACAGGGCAAGAGACCCAGTACTTC. It translates as CASSLSTGQETQYF. The rearranged segments are TRBV12-3 or TRBV12-4 and TRBJ2-5, with 7 junctional bases fitting TRBD1. From the cysteine up to the phenylalanine, the CDR3 has a length of 14 residues. This entry keeps only the CDR3 DNA: 42 bases, framed from base 1. Ends trimmed: V by 3 bases, J by 2 bases; bases unmatched to a gene: 3.